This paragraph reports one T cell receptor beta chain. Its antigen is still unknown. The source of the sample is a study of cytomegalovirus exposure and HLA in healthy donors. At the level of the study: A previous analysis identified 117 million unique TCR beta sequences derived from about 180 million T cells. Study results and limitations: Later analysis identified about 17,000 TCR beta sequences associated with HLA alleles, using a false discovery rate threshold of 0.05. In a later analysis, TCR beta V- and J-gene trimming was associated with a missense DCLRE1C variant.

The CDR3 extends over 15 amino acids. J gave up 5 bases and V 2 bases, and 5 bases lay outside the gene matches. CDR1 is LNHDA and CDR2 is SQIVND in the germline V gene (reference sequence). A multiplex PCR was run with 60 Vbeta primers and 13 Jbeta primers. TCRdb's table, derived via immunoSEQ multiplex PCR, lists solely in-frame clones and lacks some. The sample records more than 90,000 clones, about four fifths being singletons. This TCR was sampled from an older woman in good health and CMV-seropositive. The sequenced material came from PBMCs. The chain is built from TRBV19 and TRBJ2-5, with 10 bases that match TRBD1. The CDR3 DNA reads TGTGCCAGTAGTATAACGGGACAGGGGTGGGAGACCCAGTACTTC. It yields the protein CASSITGQGWETQYF.